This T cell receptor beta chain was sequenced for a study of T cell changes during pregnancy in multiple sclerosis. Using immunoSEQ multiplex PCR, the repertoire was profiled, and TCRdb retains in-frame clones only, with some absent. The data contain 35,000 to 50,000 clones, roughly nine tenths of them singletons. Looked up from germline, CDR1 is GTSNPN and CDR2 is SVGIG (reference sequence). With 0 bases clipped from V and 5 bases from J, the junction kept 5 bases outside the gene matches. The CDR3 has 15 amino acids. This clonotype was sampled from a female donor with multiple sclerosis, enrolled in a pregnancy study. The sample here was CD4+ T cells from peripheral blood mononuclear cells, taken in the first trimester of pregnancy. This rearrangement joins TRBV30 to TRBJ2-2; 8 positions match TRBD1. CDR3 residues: CAWSVIQGATGELFF. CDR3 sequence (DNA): TGTGCCTGGAGTGTAATCCAGGGGGCGACCGGGGAGCTGTTTTTT. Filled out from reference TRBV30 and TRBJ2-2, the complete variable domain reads SQTIHQWPATLVQPVGSPLSLECTVEGTSNPNLYWYRQAAGRGLQLLFYSVGIGQISSEVPQNLSASRPQDRQFILSSKKLLLSDSGFYLCAWSVIQGATGELFFGEGSRLTVL.